The entry below gives a single TCR beta chain sequence along with its context. PCR amplification relied on 60 Vbeta primers (plus 13 Jbeta primers). Some clones are missing from TCRdb's copy, which holds only in-frame ones; the method was immunoSEQ multiplex PCR. This repertoire shows more than 85,000 clones, 75% to 85% found once; its top ten account for approximately 2.2%. These data come from a study of cytomegalovirus exposure and HLA in healthy donors. The V gene lost 7 bases and the J gene lost 0 bases, with 14 bases spanning the gap. Germline V gene lookup returns CDR1 LNHDA and CDR2 SQIVND (reference sequence). The CDR3 spans 15 residues.

The clonotype was recovered from a man younger than 40 in good health and CMV-seronegative. Sequenced: PBMCs. This sequence joins TRBV19 and TRBJ2-3, with D maybe TRBD1 (5 bases). The DNA of the CDR3 is TGTGCCAGTAAAAGACAGACAATTAGCACAGATACGCAGTATTTT. Its protein product is CASKRQTISTDTQYF.